The 30 T cell receptor beta chains listed next were all sequenced from one sample in a study of blood T cell repertoires in COVID-19. The method was immunoSEQ multiplex PCR; TCRdb's version includes in-frame clones alone and lacks a portion of them. The sample includes about 250,000 clones, 85% to 90% seen only once; the top ten take over 1.2%. Material: peripheral blood. Receptors originate from a man at least 80 years old with acute or convalescent COVID-19.

The V call is TRBV4-2, the J call TRBJ1-3, with 9 bases identical to TRBD1. The CDR3 covers 16 residues. Germline CDR1 LGHNA, CDR2 YNFKEQ. Trimming took 0 bases from V and 7 from J; bases not matched to a gene: 7. The CDR3 DNA reads as TGTGCCAGCAGCCAAGATCGAACAGGGGGCGCGAACACCATATATTTT. This codes for CASSQDRTGGANTIYF.

The V call is TRBV3-1 (or the pseudogene TRBV3-2), the J call TRBJ2-7; 8 bases line up with TRBD2. Losses at the gene ends were 1 base for V and 8 bases for J; bases not matched to a gene: 10. The CDR3 length is 15 residues. Germline lookup yields CDR1 LGHDT and CDR2 YNNKEL (reference sequence). CDR3 nucleotides: TGTGCCAGCAGCCAAGGGACTAGCTGGACTACCCAGCAGTACTTC. Protein: CASSQGTSWTTQQYF.

The V gene is TRBV12-3 or TRBV12-4, the J gene TRBJ1-2, with D perhaps matching TRBD1 (6 bases). The CDR3 is 12 amino acids. V lost 7 bases and J lost 8, with 14 bases in between. This chain's CDR3 is CASTWGGQGYTF. The CDR3 nucleotides read TGTGCCAGCACCTGGGGGGGCCAGGGCTACACCTTC.

This chain uses TRBV29-1 with TRBJ2-2; the D gene is possibly TRBD1 (5 bases). The CDR3 loop spans 14 amino acids. V was shortened by 4 bases and J by 5 bases, with 14 bases between the two germline ends. Germline CDR1 SQVTM, CDR2 ANQGSEA. The CDR3 DNA reads TGCAGCGTTGTGGTAGGGGCATGGACCGGGGAGCTGTTTTTT. Its translation: CSVVVGAWTGELFF.

The chain links TRBV19 to TRBJ1-4; D call uncertain. The CDR3 has 13 amino acids. The germline V gene has CDR1 LNHDA and CDR2 SQIVND (reference sequence). V lost 3 bases, J lost 8 bases, and 10 bases lay in between. The CDR3 sequence is CASSMGREEKLFF. CDR3 nucleotide sequence: TGTGCCAGTAGTATGGGGAGAGAAGAAAAACTGTTTTTT.

The chain has TRBV10-3 and TRBJ2-3; TRBD2 might be the D (6 bases). The CDR3 length is 15 residues. In germline, CDR1 is ENHRY, CDR2 SYGVKD. The V and J ends lost 4 bases and 4 bases respectively, with 15 bases between them. The CDR3 DNA reads TGTGCCATCAGTGGGGGGACTGGTAGATCAGATACGCAGTATTTT. This gives the protein CAISGGTGRSDTQYF.

This clone has more than one count but fewer than ten. CDR3 amino acids: CSVGQASNQPQHF. The CDR3 coding sequence is TGCAGCGTTGGTCAGGCTAGCAATCAGCCCCAGCATTTT. V is TRBV29-1 and J is TRBJ1-5, with D uncertain. CDR1 is SQVTM, CDR2 ANQGSEA, per germline. The CDR3 is 13 residues long. V lost 4 bases, J lost 0 bases, and 7 bases lay in between.

The chain uses TRBV10-3 and TRBJ1-2; 7 bases align to TRBD1. This CDR3 has 15 residues. Germline CDR1 ENHRY, CDR2 SYGVKD. V was pared by 5 bases and J by 0 bases, with 6 bases of the junction left unmatched. CDR3 loop: CAISNTGVPNYGYTF. CDR3 bases: TGTGCCATCAGTAATACAGGGGTTCCTAACTATGGCTACACCTTC.

J is TRBJ2-7 and V is TRBV3-1 (or the pseudogene TRBV3-2); D gene unclear. CDR3 length: 14 amino acids. V was shortened by 5 bases and J by 3 bases, with 14 bases between the two germline ends. Germline loops: CDR1 LGHDT, CDR2 YNNKEL (reference sequence). For the CDR3, the DNA is TGTGCCAGCAGCGCTCGACTGGTGAGCTACGAGCAGTACTTC. As protein: CASSARLVSYEQYF.

This clone was recorded only once. This sequence joins TRBV5-4 and TRBJ2-5; 8 nucleotides line up with TRBD1. CDR3 size: 15 residues. Germline lookup yields CDR1 SGHNT and CDR2 YYREEE (reference sequence). Trimming took 2 bases from V and 5 from J; bases not matched to a gene: 8. CDR3 in DNA: TGTGCCAGCAGCTTCGGACAGGGTAATGCGGAGACCCAGTACTTC. Encoded protein: CASSFGQGNAETQYF.

This clone turned up a few times. The rearrangement links TRBV9 to TRBJ1-2; 10 positions match TRBD1. Germline CDR1 and CDR2: SGDLS and YYNGEE. Trimming removed 0 bases from V and 5 bases from J; junction bases left unmatched: 4. This CDR3 is built from 15 residues. CDR3: CASSVVDRGIYGYTF. Written as DNA, the CDR3 is TGTGCCAGCAGCGTAGTGGACAGGGGGATTTATGGCTACACCTTC.

This chain uses TRBV5-1 with TRBJ2-2; a possible D gene is TRBD1 (6 bases). The CDR3 is made up of 15 amino acids. V was cut by 4 bases and J by 0 bases, with 10 bases left in between. Germline values: CDR1 SGHRS, CDR2 YFSETQ. The CDR3 protein is CASSRDTSNTGELFF. The CDR3 bases are TGCGCCAGCAGCCGGGACACCTCGAACACCGGGGAGCTGTTTTTT. Full variable domain (missing parts from reference TRBV5-1 and TRBJ2-2): KAGVTQTPRYLIKTRGQQVTLSCSPISGHRSVSWYQQTPGQGLQFLFEYFSETQRNKGNFPGRFSGRQFSNSRSEMNVSTLELGDSALYLCASSRDTSNTGELFFGEGSRLTVL.

This chain joins TRBV11-1 and TRBJ2-2, with D perhaps matching TRBD1 (5 bases). The length of the CDR3 is 15 residues. Germline CDR1 is SGHAT and CDR2 is FQDESV (reference sequence). Trimming took 6 bases from V and 4 from J, leaving 15 bases between them. CDR3 sequence (DNA): TGTGCCAGCAGATCTAAGGGGCCGGGCACCGGGGAGCTGTTTTTT. It is translated as CASRSKGPGTGELFF.

This clone was recorded only once. The chain combines TRBV5-6 with TRBJ2-7; 8 nucleotides match TRBD2. Germline CDR1 is SGHDT and CDR2 is YYEEEE. Unmatched junction bases numbered 5, after V lost 0 bases and J lost 3 bases. The CDR3 runs 15 residues. In DNA, the CDR3 is TGTGCCAGCAGCTTGGGACTAGCGAACTTCTACGAGCAGTACTTC. Translating gives CASSLGLANFYEQYF.

This sequence joins TRBV18 and TRBJ1-1; 8 bases are shared with TRBD1. CDR3 length: 14 residues. V dropped 6 bases and J dropped 4; count of bases not matched to a gene: 7. Germline loops: CDR1 KGHSH, CDR2 LQKENI. In DNA form, the CDR3 reads TGTGCCAGCTCTCTCGGACAGGGCATCACTGAAGCTTTCTTT. It yields the protein CASSLGQGITEAFF.

This clone was detected only once. The V call is TRBV19, the J call TRBJ1-1, with 10 bases identical to TRBD1. CDR1 and CDR2 from the germline V gene are LNHDA and SQIVND (reference sequence). The junction had 9 bases not matched to a gene; V was cut back by 3 bases and J by 5 bases. The CDR3 runs 16 residues. Here the CDR3 reads CASSIMRQGARTEAFF. CDR3 DNA sequence: TGTGCCAGTAGTATTATGAGACAGGGGGCGAGGACTGAAGCTTTCTTT.

This clone was observed a single time. V gene TRBV10-3 combines with J gene TRBJ2-1; D is ambiguous. The ends were cut back, 0 bases at V and 0 bases at J, with 6 bases in the middle. Germline lookup yields CDR1 ENHRY and CDR2 SYGVKD. This CDR3 comprises 15 residues. The CDR3 bases are TGTGCCATCAGTGAGTCCCTAGACTCCTACAATGAGCAGTTCTTC. It is translated as CAISESLDSYNEQFF.

This rearrangement joins TRBV7-2 to TRBJ2-7; TRBD2 matches at 11 bases. Looked up from germline, CDR1 is SGHTA and CDR2 is FQGNSA. The CDR3 loop spans 14 amino acids. Germline trimming cut 2 bases from V and 6 bases from J; bases unmatched to any gene: 3. The CDR3 spells CASSLTSGSIEQYF. The CDR3 bases are TGTGCCAGCAGCTTAACTAGCGGGAGTATCGAGCAGTACTTC.

The genes are TRBV19 and TRBJ2-5; 7 bases are a match to TRBD1. The CDR3 extends over 14 amino acids. Germline CDR1 is LNHDA and CDR2 is SQIVND (reference sequence). With V trimmed by 5 bases and J by 1 base, 4 bases remained unmatched. In DNA form, the CDR3 reads TGTGCCAGTAGTCTTGGGACAGTCCAAGAGACCCAGTACTTC. It specifies CASSLGTVQETQYF. Filled out from reference TRBV19 and TRBJ2-5, the complete variable domain reads DGGITQSPKYLFRKEGQNVTLSCEQNLNHDAMYWYRQDPGQGLRLIYYSQIVNDFQKGDIAEGYSVSREKKESFPLTVTSAQKNPTAFYLCASSLGTVQETQYFGPGTRLLVL.

The chain couples TRBV5-6 to TRBJ1-2; 7 nucleotides match TRBD1. Losses at the gene ends were 5 bases for V and 8 bases for J; bases not matched to a gene: 9. This CDR3 region has 13 residues. The germline V gene has CDR1 SGHDT and CDR2 YYEEEE. The CDR3 spells CASSRTGVGGYTF. CDR3 nucleotides: TGTGCCAGCAGTCGTACAGGGGTCGGAGGCTACACCTTC.

This clone was observed a handful of times. The rearrangement uses TRBV5-8 and TRBJ2-1; weak D call: TRBD2 (6 bases). Germline CDR1 reads SGHTS; CDR2 reads YDEGEE. The CDR3 covers 15 residues. V lost 0 bases to trimming and J lost 3 bases, with 10 bases between them. In DNA, the CDR3 is TGTGCCAGCAGCTTGGCGAGGGGAGGCTACAATGAGCAGTTCTTC. It translates to CASSLARGGYNEQFF.

The rearrangement joins TRBV6-5 to TRBJ1-2; 10 bases match TRBD1. The CDR3 spans 13 residues. J was trimmed by 6 bases and V by 6 bases; bases with no gene match: 4. Germline CDR1 and CDR2: MNHEY and SVGAGI. The CDR3 region is CASRTGTGDGYTF. Here the CDR3 DNA reads TGTGCCAGCAGGACTGGGACAGGGGATGGCTACACCTTC.

The CDR3 nucleotides are TGTGCCACCAGCAAGAGTCAGGGGTTGTATAGCAATCAGCCCCAGCATTTT. Protein sequence: CATSKSQGLYSNQPQHF. The V and J genes are TRBV15 and TRBJ1-5, with D possibly being TRBD1 (6 bases). Trimming cost V 4 bases and J 0 bases, with 16 bases left between them. Germline V lookup: CDR1 LNHNV, CDR2 YYDKDF (reference sequence). The CDR3 is 17 residues long.

The gene calls are TRBV27 and TRBJ2-7; tentative D call: TRBD1 (6 bases). CDR3 length: 16 amino acids. Trimming removed 2 bases at V and 4 bases at J, with 18 bases between. Germline V gene lookup returns CDR1 MNHEY and CDR2 SMNVEV (reference sequence). This CDR3 is CASSLALQGRYYEQYF. CDR3 coding DNA: TGTGCCAGCAGTTTAGCCCTACAGGGCCGCTATTACGAGCAGTACTTC.

The chain is built from TRBV13 and TRBJ2-3; TRBD1 aligns across 8 bases. This CDR3 has 15 amino acids. Trimming at V came to 5 bases and at J to 3 bases, leaving 7 bases not matched to a gene. Germline V gene sequence: CDR1 PRHDT, CDR2 FYEKMQ (reference sequence). Here the CDR3 DNA reads TGTGCCAGCAGCACGACAGGGGTAGGGACAGATACGCAGTATTTT. Protein product: CASSTTGVGTDTQYF.

This clone was seen a handful of times. The chain carries TRBV16 and TRBJ1-5; the D gene is possibly TRBD1 (5 bases). This CDR3 comprises 13 residues. V lost 4 bases and J lost 5, with 9 bases in between. Germline CDR1 and CDR2: KGHSY and FQNENV. The CDR3 loop reads CASSRGGDQPQHF. The DNA for the CDR3 is TGTGCCAGCAGCCGGGGGGGGGATCAGCCCCAGCATTTT.

The chain joins TRBV5-6 to TRBJ1-4; 7 bases align to TRBD1. The CDR3 has 14 amino acids. Germline V lookup: CDR1 SGHDT, CDR2 YYEEEE. Trimming at V came to 1 base and at J to 7 bases, leaving 4 bases not matched to a gene. The CDR3 bases are TGTGCCAGCAGCTTGTCCGGGACAGTTGAAAAACTGTTTTTT. This translates into CASSLSGTVEKLFF. The entire variable domain, with the rest obtained from reference TRBV5-6 and TRBJ1-4, is as follows: DAGVTQSPTHLIKTRGQQVTLRCSPKSGHDTVSWYQQALGQGPQFIFQYYEEEERQRGNFPDRFSGHQFPNYSSELNVNALLLGDSALYLCASSLSGTVEKLFFGSGTQLSVL.

This clone was detected once. The rearrangement uses TRBV4-1 and TRBJ1-3; 7 nucleotides match TRBD1. The CDR3 has 18 residues. The junction had 9 bases not matched to a gene; V was cut back by 1 base and J by 0 bases. Germline assignment: CDR1 MGHRA and CDR2 YSYEKL. CDR3 protein: CASSQGLRGGTSGNTIYF. In DNA, the CDR3 is TGCGCCAGCAGCCAAGGACTGAGAGGGGGCACCTCTGGAAACACCATATATTTT.

This sequence joins TRBV9 and TRBJ1-1, with D tentatively TRBD1 (5 bases). The ends were cut back, 0 bases at V and 5 bases at J, with 11 bases in the middle. The CDR3 is 14 amino acids. CDR1 is SGDLS and CDR2 is YYNGEE in the germline V gene. The CDR3 nucleotides are TGTGCCAGCAGCGTAGTCCCCAGACAGACTGAAGCTTTCTTT. Translating gives CASSVVPRQTEAFF. Using reference TRBV9 and TRBJ1-1 for the parts outside the CDR3, the full variable domain is DSGVTQTPKHLITATGQRVTLRCSPRSGDLSVYWYQQSLDQGLQFLIQYYNGEERAKGNILERFSAQQFPDLHSELNLSSLELGDSALYFCASSVVPRQTEAFFGQGTRLTVV.

The chain is built from TRBV6-5 and TRBJ1-4; D possibly corresponds to TRBD1 (5 bases). The CDR3 spans 15 residues. Germline CDR1 is MNHEY and CDR2 is SVGAGI. V was clipped by 4 bases and J by 3 bases, with 12 bases between them. The CDR3 nucleotides are TGTGCCAGCAGTTTCTTGGGACTTCCTAATGAAAAACTGTTTTTT. Translating gives CASSFLGLPNEKLFF.